This is a list of T cell receptor beta chains from one sample in a study of blood T cell repertoires in COVID-19. Some clones are missing from TCRdb's copy, which holds only in-frame ones; the method was immunoSEQ multiplex PCR. The sample carries 300,000 to 450,000 clones, roughly four fifths recorded once. Source material: peripheral blood. The receptors come from a human donor with acute or convalescent COVID-19. The donor label of this sample is uncertain. The CDR3 runs from the conserved cysteine through the conserved F or W. Fields, in order: CDR3 DNA, CDR3 protein, D gene, V gene, clone size, J gene. D genes are given only for firm matches. Clone size is shown for a subset of rows, as once, few, many or a class of expanded clone.

TGTGCCAGCAGGGGACAGGGTATTCAGCCCCAGCATTTT CASRGQGIQPQHF TRBD1 TRBV12-3/TRBV12-4 NA TRBJ1-5
TGCGCCAGCAGCCGAGGACAGGGTGGGGAGCTGTTTTTT CASSRGQGGELFF TRBD1 TRBV5-1 NA TRBJ2-2
TGTGCCAGCTCGCGTACGGGGGGTTTGGGGGAAAATCCCTCCTACGAGCAGTACTTC CASSRTGGLGENPSYEQYF TRBD2 TRBV18 NA TRBJ2-7
TGTGCCTGGACCCGAACCCCCACATATGGCTACACCTTC CAWTRTPTYGYTF NA TRBV30 few TRBJ1-2
TGCGCCAGCAGATCCCGACAGGGGAAAAACTACGAGCAGTACTTC CASRSRQGKNYEQYF TRBD1 TRBV5-1 NA TRBJ2-7
TGTGCCAGCAGCCAGACAGGGGAAGGAGAAAAACTGTTTTTT CASSQTGEGEKLFF TRBD1 TRBV5-4 NA TRBJ1-4
TGTGCCAGCAGCTTACAGCCCGGAGTCTACGAGCAGTACTTC CASSLQPGVYEQYF NA TRBV11-2 NA TRBJ2-7
TGTGCCAGCAGTTACAGCGACAGGCCGAACACTGAAGCTTTCTTT CASSYSDRPNTEAFF NA TRBV6-5 NA TRBJ1-1
TGTGCCAGACCCCAGGGGGACTATGGCTACACCTTC CARPQGDYGYTF TRBD1 TRBV5-7 NA TRBJ1-2
TGTGCCTGGAGGGAGGGGTGGCAGCATGAAAAACTGTTTTTT CAWREGWQHEKLFF NA TRBV30 once TRBJ1-4
TGTGCCAGCAGCGCCCAGACAGGGCGCACTGAAGCTTTCTTT CASSAQTGRTEAFF TRBD1 TRBV9 NA TRBJ1-1
TGCAGTGCTAGTGTATCGGGACAGGGGGACTATGGCTACACCTTC CSASVSGQGDYGYTF TRBD1 TRBV20-1 few TRBJ1-2
TGTGCCAGCAGTCCCGGACGGAGGCAGAACACCGGGGAGCTGTTTTTT CASSPGRRQNTGELFF NA TRBV7-2 NA TRBJ2-2
TGTGCCAGCAGACGGGGGGACAGGGCCCTACGGGCCCAGCATTTT CASRRGDRALRAQHF TRBD1 TRBV28 once TRBJ1-5
TGTGCCAGGGACAGGGGCACTGAAGCTTTCTTT CARDRGTEAFF TRBD1 TRBV30 NA TRBJ1-1
TGTGCCAGTAGTATAGCGGCGGGCCGTGGCGGCTACACCTTC CASSIAAGRGGYTF NA TRBV19 NA TRBJ1-2
TGTGCCAGTAGTATGGGTCTAGTGTCAACAGATACGCAGTATTTT CASSMGLVSTDTQYF NA TRBV19 many TRBJ2-3